This T cell receptor (beta chain) came from a study of blood T cell repertoires in COVID-19. Study context: There were acute and convalescent COVID-19 samples, and they came from the United States, Italy and Spain.

The study assigned cohorts using participant-reported clinical history. The germline V gene encodes CDR1 MGHRA and CDR2 YSYEKL. The CDR3 loop spans 15 amino acids. Trimming at V came to 1 base and at J to 5 bases, leaving 5 bases not matched to a gene. Data came from immunoSEQ multiplex PCR; TCRdb stores just in-frame clones and leaves some out. This table has roughly 220,000 clones, around 85% appearing once. The source of this sequence is a woman between 35 and 50 years old with acute COVID-19. The sequencing sample was made of PBMCs or T cells enriched from blood (not recorded which). The chain has TRBV4-1 and TRBJ2-1, with 7 bases aligning to TRBD1. CDR3 residues: CASSQAGQAHNEQFF. The CDR3 DNA follows: TGCGCCAGCAGCCAAGCTGGACAGGCCCACAATGAGCAGTTCTTC.